The 8 T cell receptor beta chains reported below all come from one sample, sequenced in a study of vaccination effects on CD4 cells after COVID-19. Their recognized antigens are unknown. The table came from immunoSEQ multiplex PCR; TCRdb's copy has only in-frame clones and leaves some out. The sample carries about 21,000 clones, around 72% recorded once. With the ViraFEST assay, the study expanded antigen-specific CD4+ T cells using viral peptide pools, then sequenced them. Following 10 days of culture, CD4+ T cells were isolated. Neither prior SARS-CoV-2 infection nor positive nucleocapsid antibodies were present in the vaccine recipients. The sample was CD4+ T cells from PBMCs cultured with HCoV-NL63 spike peptides, taken before COVID-19 vaccination. The source of these receptors is a human donor who received a COVID-19 vaccine.

The chain is built from TRBV12-3 or TRBV12-4 and TRBJ2-7, with TRBD1 as a possible D gene (5 bases). V dropped 3 bases and J dropped 2 bases, with 8 bases sitting between them. The CDR3 contains 13 residues. The CDR3 sequence: CASSLGQTYEQYF. The CDR3 nucleotides are TGTGCCAGCAGTTTGGGGCAGACCTACGAGCAGTACTTC.

The rearrangement joins TRBV5-1 to TRBJ2-2; 9 nucleotides line up with TRBD1. The V segment lost 3 bases and the J segment 1 base; nucleotides outside the gene matches: 10. The CDR3 covers 18 residues. Germline loops: CDR1 SGHRS, CDR2 YFSETQ. The CDR3, as DNA: TGCGCCAGCAGCTCGCTACTGGGGACAGGGAGGAACACCGGGGAGCTGTTTTTT. Encoded protein: CASSSLLGTGRNTGELFF.

This clone came up a few times. The CDR3 bases are TGTGCCAGCTCACTGTCCGGGACACTGAACACTGAAGCTTTCTTT. Translating it yields CASSLSGTLNTEAFF. The gene calls are TRBV18 and TRBJ1-1; perhaps TRBD1 as D (6 bases). CDR3 length equals 15 residues. Per germline, CDR1 KGHSH and CDR2 LQKENI. V was pared by 4 bases and J by 0 bases, with 12 bases between. Using reference TRBV18 and TRBJ1-1 for the parts outside the CDR3, the full variable domain is NAGVMQNPRHLVRRRGQEARLRCSPMKGHSHVYWYRQLPEEGLKFMVYLQKENIIDESGMPKERFSAEFPKEGPSILRIQQVVRGDSAAYFCASSLSGTLNTEAFFGQGTRLTVV.

This chain uses TRBV19 with TRBJ2-1; 7 positions agree with TRBD2. V gave up 6 bases and J gave up 6 bases; unmatched junction bases: 5. Germline assignment: CDR1 LNHDA and CDR2 SQIVND (reference sequence). The CDR3 has 13 amino acids. The CDR3 sequence is CASRGGRGNEQFF. The DNA for the CDR3 is TGTGCCAGTAGAGGCGGGAGAGGCAATGAGCAGTTCTTC.

The gene calls are TRBV5-1 and TRBJ2-1; no definite D call. There are 14 residues in the CDR3. In germline, CDR1 is SGHRS, CDR2 YFSETQ. The V end was cut by 4 bases, the J end by 0 bases, with 8 bases between. CDR3 coding DNA: TGCGCCAGCAGCACCGGAAGCTCCTACAATGAGCAGTTCTTC. Amino acid sequence: CASSTGSSYNEQFF.

V gene TRBV19 combines with J gene TRBJ1-2; possible D gene TRBD1, 6 bases. The CDR3 contains 13 residues. The germline V gene encodes CDR1 LNHDA and CDR2 SQIVND (reference sequence). Trimming cost V 9 bases and J 4 bases, with 15 bases left between them. The CDR3 loop is CASTNREVYGYTF. The CDR3 bases are TGTGCCAGCACCAACAGGGAAGTCTATGGCTACACCTTC.

The genes are TRBV5-1 and TRBJ1-4; tentatively, D is TRBD1 (5 bases). Trimming took off 0 bases at V and 8 bases at J, with 11 bases between the two ends. The CDR3 is made up of 14 amino acids. CDR1 and CDR2 from the germline V gene are SGHRS and YFSETQ. The CDR3 loop is CASSLGQGTEKLFF. The CDR3 DNA sequence: TGCGCCAGCAGCTTGGGGCAGGGAACGGAAAAACTGTTTTTT.

The rearrangement uses TRBV6-5 and TRBJ2-2; D not certain. Trimming left V 8 bases short and J 5 bases short, with 6 bases between. This CDR3 region has 11 residues. Germline CDR1 reads MNHEY; CDR2 reads SVGAGI. CDR3 DNA: TGTGCCAGCCGGGTTACCGGGGAGCTGTTTTTT. This gives the protein CASRVTGELFF.